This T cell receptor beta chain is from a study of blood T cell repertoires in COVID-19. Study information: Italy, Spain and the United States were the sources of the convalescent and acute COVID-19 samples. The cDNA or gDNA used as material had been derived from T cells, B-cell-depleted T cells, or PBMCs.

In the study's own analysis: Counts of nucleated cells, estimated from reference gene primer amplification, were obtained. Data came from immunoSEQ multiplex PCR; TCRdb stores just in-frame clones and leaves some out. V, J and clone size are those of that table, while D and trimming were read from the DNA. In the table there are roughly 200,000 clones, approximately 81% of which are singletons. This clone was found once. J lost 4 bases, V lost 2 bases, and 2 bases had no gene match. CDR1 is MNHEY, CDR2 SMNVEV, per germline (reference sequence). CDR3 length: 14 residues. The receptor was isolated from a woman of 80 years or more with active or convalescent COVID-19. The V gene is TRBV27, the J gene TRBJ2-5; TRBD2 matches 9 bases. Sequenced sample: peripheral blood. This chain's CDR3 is CASSLLAGTETQYF. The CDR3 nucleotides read TGTGCCAGCAGTTTACTAGCGGGGACAGAGACCCAGTACTTC.